The 16 T cell receptor beta chains reported below all come from one sample, sequenced in a study of beta chain features in type 1 diabetes. Expressed TCRB transcripts were sequenced because the isolated RNA had all been reverse transcribed beforehand. The assay was immunoSEQ multiplex PCR, and TCRdb's table has in-frame clones only and misses some. The sample holds 350,000 to 400,000 clones, about 15% seen once. The sample consisted of naive CD4+ T cells from blood. These receptors came from a woman aged 18-30 years in good health.

This chain joins TRBV11-2 and TRBJ2-1; 9 bases are a match to TRBD2. This CDR3 is built from 17 residues. Germline values: CDR1 SGHAT, CDR2 FQNNGV. Trimming took 2 bases from V and 4 from J; bases not matched to a gene: 9. The CDR3 nucleotides are TGTGCCAGCAGCTTAAGGCTAGCGGGACTGACTTACAATGAGCAGTTCTTC. Protein sequence: CASSLRLAGLTYNEQFF. Full variable domain (outside the CDR3, taken from reference TRBV11-2 and TRBJ2-1): EAGVAQSPRYKIIEKRQSVAFWCNPISGHATLYWYQQILGQGPKLLIQFQNNGVVDDSQLPKDRFSAERLKGVDSTLKIQPAKLEDSAVYLCASSLRLAGLTYNEQFFGPGTRLTVL.

The table lists this clone with a few counts. The same CDR3 also results from other DNA sequences found in this sample. V gene TRBV29-1 combines with J gene TRBJ1-1, with D unclear. The CDR3 extends over 12 amino acids. Trimming removed 4 bases at V and 0 bases at J, with 6 bases between. Germline CDR1 reads SQVTM; CDR2 reads ANQGSEA. This chain's CDR3 is CSVGGMNTEAFF. CDR3 nucleotides: TGCAGCGTTGGCGGGATGAACACTGAAGCTTTCTTT.

This chain joins TRBV5-4 and TRBJ2-3; 7 bases line up with TRBD1. V lost 2 bases to trimming and J lost 6 bases; unmatched junction nucleotides: 3. Germline V gene lookup returns CDR1 SGHNT and CDR2 YYREEE (reference sequence). The CDR3 consists of 13 residues. CDR3 residues: CASSFGQADTQYF. DNA of the CDR3: TGTGCCAGCAGCTTTGGACAGGCCGATACGCAGTATTTT.

This clone was found a few times. V and J are TRBV27 and TRBJ1-1; D might be TRBD1 (6 bases). The CDR3 length is 15 residues. Trimming left V 3 bases short and J 2 bases short, with 13 bases between. The germline V gene has CDR1 MNHEY and CDR2 SMNVEV (reference sequence). The CDR3 is CASSFQGTLNTEAFF. The CDR3 DNA follows: TGTGCCAGCAGTTTTCAGGGGACCCTAAACACTGAAGCTTTCTTT.

V usage is TRBV28 and J usage is TRBJ1-2; 7 bases are shared with TRBD1. Germline V CDR1 and CDR2: MDHEN, SYDVKM. This CDR3 has 15 residues. The J segment lost 6 bases and the V segment lost 7 bases, leaving 14 bases of the junction unmatched. The CDR3 DNA is TGTGCCAGCAACCGCCCATCGGGGACAGCCAATGGCTACACCTTC. The encoded protein is CASNRPSGTANGYTF.

The rearrangement joins TRBV18 to TRBJ2-7, with a weak D call TRBD2 (6 bases). The V gene's germline CDR1 is KGHSH and CDR2 LQKENI. This CDR3 spans 13 amino acids. Trimming removed 5 bases at V and 5 bases at J, with 13 bases between. CDR3 amino acids: CASSGRERDEQYF. CDR3 nucleotides: TGTGCCAGCTCAGGCCGGGAGCGGGACGAGCAGTACTTC.

The sample holds a few counts of this clone. The same CDR3 can be traced to other DNA sequences in this sample. This chain uses TRBV9 with TRBJ2-7, with 8 bases lining up with TRBD1. Germline V gene data show CDR1 as SGDLS and CDR2 as YYNGEE. V shed 2 bases, J shed 2 bases, and the junction held 6 bases outside the gene matches. This CDR3 is built from 15 residues. The CDR3 nucleotides are TGTGCCAGCAGCGTTGGGACAGGTGCCACCTACGAGCAGTACTTC. It yields the protein CASSVGTGATYEQYF.

The DNA of the CDR3 is TGTGCCAGCAGGCCGGGACAGGGATGGGGCTATGGCTACACCTTC. It is translated as CASRPGQGWGYGYTF. The rearrangement joins TRBV7-9 to TRBJ1-2; 9 nucleotides agree with TRBD1. With 6 bases clipped from V and 4 bases from J, the junction kept 9 bases outside the gene matches. The germline gives CDR1 SEHNR, CDR2 FQNEAQ (reference sequence). The CDR3 covers 15 residues.

Only a few counts were recorded for this clone. The chain combines TRBV30 with TRBJ2-3, with 7 bases fitting TRBD2. CDR1 is GTSNPN, CDR2 SVGIG, per germline (reference sequence). This CDR3 region has 17 residues. V lost 4 bases, J lost 0 bases, and 13 bases stayed unmatched. CDR3 sequence reads: CAWMGGRNFPSTDTQYF. As DNA, the CDR3 is TGTGCCTGGATGGGCGGGAGAAATTTCCCAAGCACAGATACGCAGTATTTT.

This clone was recorded a few times. The DNA for the CDR3 is TGTGCCAGCAGCTCCGGGACAGGGACTCTATCCTACGAGCAGTACTTC. The encoded protein is CASSSGTGTLSYEQYF. V and J are TRBV9 and TRBJ2-7, with 9 bases aligning to TRBD1. The V gene end was trimmed by 4 bases and the J gene end by 1 base; junction bases not matched to a gene: 9. The CDR3 totals 16 residues. Germline V gives CDR1 SGDLS, CDR2 YYNGEE.

In its sample, this clone was seen a few times. The J gene is TRBJ2-1, the V gene TRBV1; the D call in the table, TRBD2, was not verified against the DNA. TRBV1 is described as a pseudogene. CDR3 length: 13 amino acids. The CDR3 loop is CTSSHSSSNEQFF. For the CDR3, the DNA is TGCACCAGCAGCCATAGCTCTAGTAATGAGCAGTTCTTC.

This clone has a handful of counts. The chain couples TRBV7-8 to TRBJ2-5, with D perhaps TRBD1 (5 bases). Trimming took off 5 bases at V and 5 bases at J, with 12 bases between the two ends. The CDR3 is 13 amino acids. Looked up from germline, CDR1 is SGHVS and CDR2 is FQNEAQ. CDR3 in DNA: TGTGCCAGCAGCGCCACCAGGGCGGAGACCCAGTACTTC. Translation: CASSATRAETQYF.

This clone was observed a few times. The identical CDR3 is also encoded by other nucleotide sequences in the sample. The chain combines TRBV6-5 with TRBJ1-5; D unclear. Germline V gives CDR1 MNHEY, CDR2 SVGAGI. This CDR3 is 15 amino acids long. The germline V and J ends were trimmed by 0 bases and 2 bases, with 8 bases remaining between them. The CDR3 region is CASSYSGGRNQPQHF. DNA for the CDR3: TGTGCCAGCAGTTACTCTGGTGGGCGCAATCAGCCCCAGCATTTT.

As concerns this clone: The same CDR3 arises from other DNA sequences in this sample as well. This sequence joins TRBV28 and TRBJ2-1; 9 bases are a match to TRBD2. Trimming cost V 3 bases and J 4 bases; bases outside gene matches: 4. CDR1 MDHEN and CDR2 SYDVKM come from the germline V gene. CDR3 size: 15 residues. The DNA of the CDR3 is TGTGCCAGCAGTTTTAGCGGGAGTTCTTACAATGAGCAGTTCTTC. This translates into CASSFSGSSYNEQFF.

This chain links TRBV2 with TRBJ1-2; D is unresolved. Germline CDR1 reads SNHLY; CDR2 reads FYNNEI. Deletions cut 3 bases from V and 4 bases from J, with 6 bases between. The CDR3 loop spans 12 amino acids. CDR3 region: CASSEEPYGYTF. In DNA, the CDR3 is TGTGCCAGCAGTGAGGAGCCCTATGGCTACACCTTC.

This clone was seen only a few times. CDR3 region: CASSLTVQETQYF. CDR3 coding DNA: TGTGCCAGCAGCTTGACAGTCCAAGAGACCCAGTACTTC. The rearrangement links TRBV5-4 to TRBJ2-5; D unclear. This CDR3 has 13 amino acids. Germline V gives CDR1 SGHNT, CDR2 YYREEE (reference sequence). V was cut by 1 base and J by 1 base, with 5 bases left in between.